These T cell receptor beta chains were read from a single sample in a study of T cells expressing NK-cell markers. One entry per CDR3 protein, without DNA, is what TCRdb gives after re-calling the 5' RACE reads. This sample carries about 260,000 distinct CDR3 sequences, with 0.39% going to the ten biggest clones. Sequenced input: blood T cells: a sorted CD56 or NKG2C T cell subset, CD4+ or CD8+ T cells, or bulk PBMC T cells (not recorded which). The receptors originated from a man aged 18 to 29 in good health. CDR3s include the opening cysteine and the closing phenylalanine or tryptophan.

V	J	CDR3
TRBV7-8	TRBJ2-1	CASSAYGLAASYNEQFF
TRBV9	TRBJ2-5	CASSRGGNPKETQYF
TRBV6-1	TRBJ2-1	CATQWELNYNEQFF
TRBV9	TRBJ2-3	CASSVRQGTGADTQYF
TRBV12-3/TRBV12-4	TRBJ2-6	CASRARDRQSGRANVLTF
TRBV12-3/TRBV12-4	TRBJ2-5	CASRRTQETQYF
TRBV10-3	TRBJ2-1	CAISKRETGEQFF
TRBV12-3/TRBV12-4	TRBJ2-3	CASSLGTSGRTLDTQYF
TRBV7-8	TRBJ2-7	CASRAISGRLTYEQYF
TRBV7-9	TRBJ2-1	CASSLEYEQFF
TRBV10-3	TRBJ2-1	CAITSAIYNEQFF
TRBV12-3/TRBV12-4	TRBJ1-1	CASRASLGGGTEAFF
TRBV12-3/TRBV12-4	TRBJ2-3	CASSPAVSTDTQYF
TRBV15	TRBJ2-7	CATSRDGQIYEQYF
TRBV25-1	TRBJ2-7	CASSGAGSSYEQYF
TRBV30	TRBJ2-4	CAWSGGRAKNIQYF
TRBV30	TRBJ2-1	CAWSVERTSGSYNEQFF
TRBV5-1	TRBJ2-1	CASSPGTSGNNEQFF
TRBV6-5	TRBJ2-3	CASSYSGANTDTQYF
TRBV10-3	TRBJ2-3	CATSPNSGYATDTQYF
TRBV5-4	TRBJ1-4	CASSLGGIGAIATNEKLFF
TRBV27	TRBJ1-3	CASSLSILGNTIYF
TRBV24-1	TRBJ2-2	CATSDFSGRDGELFF
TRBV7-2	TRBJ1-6	CASSSPGTGVSPLHF
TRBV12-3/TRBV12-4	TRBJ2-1	CASSLVRDRVNEQFF
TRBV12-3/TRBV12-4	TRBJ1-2	CASSLVRGQPGYTF
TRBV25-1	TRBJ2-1	CASSPSGGYNEQFF
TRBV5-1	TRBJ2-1	CASSFGAEIYNEQFF
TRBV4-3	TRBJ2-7	CASSQRSWGSYEQYF
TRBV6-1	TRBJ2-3	CASSLRTSGRSTQYF
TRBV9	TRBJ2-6	CASSVAGDGANVLTF
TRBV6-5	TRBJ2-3	CASSLGRSGRGTDTQYF
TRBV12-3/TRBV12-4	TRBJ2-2	CASRTTGDDTGELFF
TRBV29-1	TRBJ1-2	CSVVLNIGGYTF
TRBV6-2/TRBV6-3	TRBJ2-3	CASSNLGLGTDTQYF
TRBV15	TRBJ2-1	CATSRIHSGNPNEQFF
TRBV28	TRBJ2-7	CASSLGTPYEQYF
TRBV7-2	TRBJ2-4	CASSLAGGPGNIQYF
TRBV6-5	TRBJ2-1	CASSYGGGFGEQFF
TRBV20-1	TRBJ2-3	CSARPDSSHQYF
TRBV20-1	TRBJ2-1	CSAPTDLVSYNEQFF
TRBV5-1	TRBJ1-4	CASSLAGRSTNEKLFF
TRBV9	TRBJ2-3	CASSVAAPGALSTDTQYF
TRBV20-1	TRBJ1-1	CSAPGQGNLGPFNTEAFF
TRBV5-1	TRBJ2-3	CASYTGADTQYF
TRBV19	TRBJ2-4	CASSIDYDIAKNIQYF
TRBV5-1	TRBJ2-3	CASSWGNPDTQYF
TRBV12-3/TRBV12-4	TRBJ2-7	CASSRDRVENEQYF
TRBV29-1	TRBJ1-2	CSVDVGGSSDYTF
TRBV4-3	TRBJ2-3	CASSQRGRPADTQYF
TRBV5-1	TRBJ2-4	CASSLEPGQGNIQYF
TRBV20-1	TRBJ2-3	CSARHDRAGDTQYF
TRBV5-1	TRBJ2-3	CASSPGTPGTDTQYF
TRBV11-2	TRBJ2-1	CASSLRAGVSNEQFF
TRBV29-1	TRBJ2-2	CSVRLAAQVRTGELFF
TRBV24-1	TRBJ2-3	CATSDPSSDRSYF
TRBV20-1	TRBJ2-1	CSGGREGSLSHEQFF
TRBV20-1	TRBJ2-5	CSARAGFFPTPQETQYF
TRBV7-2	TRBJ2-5	CASSSPAGQGETQYF
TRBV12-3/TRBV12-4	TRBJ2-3	CASRTHSADTQYF